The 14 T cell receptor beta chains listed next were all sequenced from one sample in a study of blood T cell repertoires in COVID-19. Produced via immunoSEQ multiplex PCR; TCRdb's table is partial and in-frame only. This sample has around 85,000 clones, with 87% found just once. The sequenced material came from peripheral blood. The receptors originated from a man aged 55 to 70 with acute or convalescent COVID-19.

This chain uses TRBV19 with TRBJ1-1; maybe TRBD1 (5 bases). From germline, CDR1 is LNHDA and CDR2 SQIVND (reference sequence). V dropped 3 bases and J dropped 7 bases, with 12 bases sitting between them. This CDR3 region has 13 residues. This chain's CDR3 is CASSMQGWGEAFF. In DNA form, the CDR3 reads TGTGCCAGTAGTATGCAGGGTTGGGGTGAAGCTTTCTTT.

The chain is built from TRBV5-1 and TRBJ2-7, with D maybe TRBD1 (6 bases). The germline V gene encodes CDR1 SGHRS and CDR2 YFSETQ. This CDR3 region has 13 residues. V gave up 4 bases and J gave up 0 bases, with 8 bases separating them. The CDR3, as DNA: TGCGCCAGCAGCGGGACACGCTCCTACGAGCAGTACTTC. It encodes CASSGTRSYEQYF.

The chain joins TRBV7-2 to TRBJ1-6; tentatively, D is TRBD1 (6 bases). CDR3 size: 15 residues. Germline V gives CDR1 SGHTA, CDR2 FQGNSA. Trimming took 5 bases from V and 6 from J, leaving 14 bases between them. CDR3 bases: TGTGCCAGCAGCCCAGACCAGGGGCGTAATTCACCCCTCCACTTT. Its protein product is CASSPDQGRNSPLHF.

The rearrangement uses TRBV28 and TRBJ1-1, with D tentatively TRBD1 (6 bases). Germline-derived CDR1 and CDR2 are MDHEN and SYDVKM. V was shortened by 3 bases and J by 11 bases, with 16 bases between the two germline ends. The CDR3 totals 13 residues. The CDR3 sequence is CASSLGTSFFAFF. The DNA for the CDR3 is TGTGCCAGCAGTTTGGGGACATCCTTTTTTGCTTTCTTT.

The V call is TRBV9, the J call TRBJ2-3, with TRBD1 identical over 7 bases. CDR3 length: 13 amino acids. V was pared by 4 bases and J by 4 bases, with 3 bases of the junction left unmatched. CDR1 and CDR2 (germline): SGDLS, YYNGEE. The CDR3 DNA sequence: TGTGCCAGCAGCACCCAGGGGGCAGATACGCAGTATTTT. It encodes CASSTQGADTQYF.

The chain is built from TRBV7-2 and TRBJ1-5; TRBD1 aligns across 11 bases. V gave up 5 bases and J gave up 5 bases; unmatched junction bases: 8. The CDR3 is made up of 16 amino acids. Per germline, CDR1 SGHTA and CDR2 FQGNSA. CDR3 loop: CASSLKGTGGDQPQHF. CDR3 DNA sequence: TGTGCCAGCAGCCTGAAAGGGACAGGGGGGGATCAGCCCCAGCATTTT. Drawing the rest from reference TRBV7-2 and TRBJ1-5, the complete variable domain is GAGVSQSPSNKVTEKGKDVELRCDPISGHTALYWYRQSLGQGLEFLIYFQGNSAPDKSGLPSDRFSAERTGGSVSTLTIQRTQQEDSAVYLCASSLKGTGGDQPQHFGDGTRLSIL.

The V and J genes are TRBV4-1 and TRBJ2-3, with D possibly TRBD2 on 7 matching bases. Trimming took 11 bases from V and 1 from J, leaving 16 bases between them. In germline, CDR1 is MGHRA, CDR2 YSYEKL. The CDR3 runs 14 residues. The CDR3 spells CAAKPGGRTDTQYF. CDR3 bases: TGCGCCGCTAAACCCGGGGGGCGCACAGATACGCAGTATTTT.

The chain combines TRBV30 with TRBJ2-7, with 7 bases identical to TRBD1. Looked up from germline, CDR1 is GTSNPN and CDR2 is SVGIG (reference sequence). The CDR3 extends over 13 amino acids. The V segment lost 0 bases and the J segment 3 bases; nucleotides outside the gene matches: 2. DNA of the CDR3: TGTGCCTGGAGTGTAGGGGGCAGCTACGAGCAGTACTTC. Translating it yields CAWSVGGSYEQYF.

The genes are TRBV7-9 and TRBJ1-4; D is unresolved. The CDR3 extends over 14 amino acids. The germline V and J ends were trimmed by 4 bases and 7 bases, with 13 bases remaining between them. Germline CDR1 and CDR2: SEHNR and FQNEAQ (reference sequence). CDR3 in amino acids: CASSSVSLSEKLFF. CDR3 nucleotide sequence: TGTGCCAGCAGCTCCGTCAGTCTCTCTGAAAAACTGTTTTTT.

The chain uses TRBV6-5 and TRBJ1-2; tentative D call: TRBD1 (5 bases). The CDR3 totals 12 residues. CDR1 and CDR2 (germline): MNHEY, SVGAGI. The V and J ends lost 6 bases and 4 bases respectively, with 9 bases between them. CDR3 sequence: CASSFDSYGYTF. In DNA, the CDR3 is TGTGCCAGCAGCTTCGACAGCTATGGCTACACCTTC.

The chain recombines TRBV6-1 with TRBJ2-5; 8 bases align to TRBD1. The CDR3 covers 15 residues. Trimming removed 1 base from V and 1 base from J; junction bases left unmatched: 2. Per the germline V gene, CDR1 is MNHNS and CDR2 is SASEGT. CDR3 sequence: CASSEGQGRQETQYF. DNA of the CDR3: TGTGCCAGCAGTGAAGGACAGGGGCGCCAAGAGACCCAGTACTTC.

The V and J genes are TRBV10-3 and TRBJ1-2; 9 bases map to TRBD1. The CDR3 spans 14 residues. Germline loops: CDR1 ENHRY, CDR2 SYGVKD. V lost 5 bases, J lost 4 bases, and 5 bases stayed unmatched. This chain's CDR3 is CAISLGQGSYGYTF. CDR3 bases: TGTGCCATCAGTCTAGGACAGGGGAGCTATGGCTACACCTTC.

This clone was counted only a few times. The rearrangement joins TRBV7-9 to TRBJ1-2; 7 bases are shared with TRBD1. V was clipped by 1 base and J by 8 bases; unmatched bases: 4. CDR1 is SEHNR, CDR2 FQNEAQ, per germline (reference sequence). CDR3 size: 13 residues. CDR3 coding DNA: TGTGCCAGCAGCTTAGGACAGGGAAGAGGCTACACCTTC. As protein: CASSLGQGRGYTF.

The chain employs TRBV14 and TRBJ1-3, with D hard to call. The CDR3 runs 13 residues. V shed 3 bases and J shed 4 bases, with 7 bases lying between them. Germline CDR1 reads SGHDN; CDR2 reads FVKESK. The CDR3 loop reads CASSQFSGNTIYF. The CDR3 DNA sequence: TGTGCCAGCAGCCAGTTTTCAGGAAACACCATATATTTT.